The 9 T cell receptor beta chains in this list originate from one sample, sequenced in a study of blood T cell repertoires in COVID-19. This table comes from immunoSEQ multiplex PCR, and its TCRdb copy is limited to in-frame clones, with some not included. Here the sample spans roughly 100,000 clones, around 94% being singletons. The specimen sequenced was peripheral blood. The origin of the receptors is a man aged 50 or older with active COVID-19.

The rearrangement uses TRBV5-1 and TRBJ1-3; 7 bases fit TRBD1. J gave up 7 bases and V 4 bases, and 5 bases lay outside the gene matches. Germline values: CDR1 SGHRS, CDR2 YFSETQ. This CDR3 spans 13 amino acids. The CDR3 spells CASSGTTGNTIYF. DNA of the CDR3: TGCGCCAGCAGCGGCACGACAGGGAACACCATATATTTT.

The V call is TRBV19, the J call TRBJ1-5; tentatively, D is TRBD1 (5 bases). The CDR3 runs 14 residues. CDR1 is LNHDA, CDR2 SQIVND, per germline (reference sequence). With 1 base removed from V and 4 bases from J, the gap between germline ends came to 8 bases. CDR3 amino acids: CASSIAGGNQPQHF. In DNA, the CDR3 is TGTGCCAGTAGTATAGCTGGGGGGAATCAGCCCCAGCATTTT.

The chain joins TRBV5-5 to TRBJ2-5; perhaps TRBD1 as D (6 bases). The CDR3 covers 17 residues. V lost 2 bases to trimming and J lost 3 bases, with 20 bases between them. CDR1 is SGHKS and CDR2 is YYEKEE in the germline V gene (reference sequence). CDR3 sequence: CASSLTQFYRAKETQYF. The CDR3 DNA reads TGTGCCAGCAGCTTAACCCAATTCTACAGGGCTAAAGAGACCCAGTACTTC.

This clone was recorded once. J is TRBJ2-7 and V is TRBV5-4; 9 nucleotides align to TRBD1. V dropped 3 bases and J dropped 4; count of bases not matched to a gene: 11. The CDR3 has 16 residues. The V gene's germline CDR1 is SGHNT and CDR2 YYREEE (reference sequence). CDR3 protein: CASSSFTGGMGYEQYF. The CDR3 DNA is TGTGCCAGCAGCTCCTTCACAGGGGGCATGGGGTACGAGCAGTACTTC.

This clone was seen just once. The J gene is TRBJ2-1, the V gene TRBV24-1, with D possibly matching TRBD2 (6 bases). The CDR3 has 18 amino acids. Trimming cost V 4 bases and J 7 bases, with 25 bases left between them. The germline CDR1 and CDR2 sequences are KGHDR and SFDVKD. The DNA for the CDR3 is TGTGCCACCAGTGAGAGGGGCCGGGGGTTCGGATCCGGAAATGAGCAGTTCTTC. Amino acid sequence: CATSERGRGFGSGNEQFF.

The V call is TRBV10-3, the J call TRBJ1-1, with D perhaps TRBD1 (5 bases). The germline V gene has CDR1 ENHRY and CDR2 SYGVKD. The CDR3 extends over 12 amino acids. The ends were cut back, 8 bases at V and 4 bases at J, with 11 bases in the middle. CDR3 sequence: CAIGGVSTEAFF. CDR3 coding DNA: TGTGCCATCGGAGGGGTTTCCACTGAAGCTTTCTTT.

The chain employs TRBV27 and TRBJ2-1; TRBD2 agrees at 15 bases. The CDR3 is 19 amino acids. Looked up from germline, CDR1 is MNHEY and CDR2 is SMNVEV (reference sequence). Trimming at V came to 2 bases and at J to 3 bases, leaving 8 bases not matched to a gene. CDR3 DNA: TGTGCCAGCAGTTTACGGACTAGCGGGAGGGCCTTGGTCTACAATGAGCAGTTCTTC. It codes for CASSLRTSGRALVYNEQFF.

This chain joins TRBV6-1 and TRBJ2-2, with TRBD1 matching 7 bases. The CDR3 has 16 amino acids. The V and J ends lost 2 bases and 2 bases, in that order; junction bases with no gene match: 5. Germline assignment: CDR1 MNHNS and CDR2 SASEGT. The CDR3, as DNA: TGTGCCAGCAGTGAATCGGGGACAGTAAACACCGGGGAGCTGTTTTTT. It encodes CASSESGTVNTGELFF.

V and J are TRBV30 and TRBJ2-5; the D gene is possibly TRBD1 (5 bases). Trimming shortened V by 4 bases and J by 5 bases, and 14 bases separated the two germline ends. The germline gives CDR1 GTSNPN, CDR2 SVGIG (reference sequence). The CDR3 length is 13 residues. The CDR3 loop reads CAWNTGYPETQYF. CDR3 coding DNA: TGTGCCTGGAATACAGGATACCCGGAGACCCAGTACTTC.